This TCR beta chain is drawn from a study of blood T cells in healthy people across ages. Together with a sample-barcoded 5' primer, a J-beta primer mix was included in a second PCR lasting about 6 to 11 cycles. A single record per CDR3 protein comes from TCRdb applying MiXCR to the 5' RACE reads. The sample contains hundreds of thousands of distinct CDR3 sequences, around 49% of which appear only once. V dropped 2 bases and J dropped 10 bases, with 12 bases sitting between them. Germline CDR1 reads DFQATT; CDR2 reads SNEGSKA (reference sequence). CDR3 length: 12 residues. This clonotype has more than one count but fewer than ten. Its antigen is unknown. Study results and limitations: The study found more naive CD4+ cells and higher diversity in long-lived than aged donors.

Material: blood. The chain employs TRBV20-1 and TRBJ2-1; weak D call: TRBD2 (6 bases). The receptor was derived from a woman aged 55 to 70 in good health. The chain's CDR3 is CSARRDLQEQFF. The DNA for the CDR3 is TGCAGTGCTAGAAGGGACTTACAGGAGCAGTTCTTC.